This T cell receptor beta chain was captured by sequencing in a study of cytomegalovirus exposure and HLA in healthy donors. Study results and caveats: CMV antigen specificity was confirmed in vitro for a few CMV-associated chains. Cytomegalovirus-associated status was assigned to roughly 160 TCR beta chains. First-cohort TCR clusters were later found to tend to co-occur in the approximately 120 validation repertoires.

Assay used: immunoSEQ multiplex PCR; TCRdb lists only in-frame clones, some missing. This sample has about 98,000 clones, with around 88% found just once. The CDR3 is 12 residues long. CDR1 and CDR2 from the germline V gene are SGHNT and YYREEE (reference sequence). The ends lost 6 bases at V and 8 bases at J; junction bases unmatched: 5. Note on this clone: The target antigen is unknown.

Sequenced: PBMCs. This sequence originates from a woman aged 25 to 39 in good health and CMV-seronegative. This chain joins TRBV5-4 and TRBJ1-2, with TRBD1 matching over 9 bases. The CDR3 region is CASTGTGIGYTF. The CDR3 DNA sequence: TGTGCCAGCACCGGGACAGGGATCGGCTACACCTTC.